This is a list of T cell receptor beta chains from one sample in a study of T cell responses to AZD1222 COVID-19 vaccine. Some clones are missing from TCRdb's copy, which holds only in-frame ones; the method was immunoSEQ multiplex PCR. The data hold over 95,000 clones, with around 89% observed a single time. The specimen comprised peripheral blood, sampled on day 0 of AZD1222 vaccination. These receptors all stem from an adult in good health. Each CDR3 is given with its conserved first and last residue. Fields, in order: clone size, J gene, D gene, V gene, CDR3 protein, CDR3 DNA. A D gene is named only where the DNA matches it firmly. Only part of the rows carry a size: once, few, many, or a class if the clone is expanded.

once,TRBJ2-7,NA,TRBV28,CASSWGATYEQYF,TGTGCCAGCTCATGGGGGGCCACCTACGAGCAGTACTTC
NA,TRBJ2-5,TRBD1,TRBV19,CASSSRGLEETQYF,TGTGCCAGTAGTAGCAGGGGGCTGGAAGAGACCCAGTACTTC
NA,TRBJ2-2,NA,TRBV7-8,CASSLAQGPVPPNTGELFF,TGTGCCAGCAGCTTAGCGCAAGGGCCGGTACCCCCGAACACCGGGGAGCTGTTTTTT
NA,TRBJ2-1,NA,TRBV10-3,CAISVQGHNEQFF,TGTGCCATCAGTGTACAGGGACACAATGAGCAGTTCTTC
NA,TRBJ2-2,NA,TRBV10-3,CAISELENTGELFF,TGTGCCATCAGTGAGCTAGAAAACACCGGGGAGCTGTTTTTT
NA,TRBJ2-5,NA,TRBV5-5,CASSGTGTLSETQYF,TGTGCCAGCAGCGGAACCGGGACCCTGAGCGAGACCCAGTACTTC
NA,TRBJ1-1,NA,TRBV19,CASSPDRPRGDTEAFF,TGTGCCAGTAGCCCAGACAGGCCGAGGGGGGACACTGAAGCTTTCTTT
NA,TRBJ1-5,NA,TRBV7-2,CASSLPGLDQPQHF,TGTGCCAGCAGCCTTCCGGGACTTGATCAGCCCCAGCATTTT
NA,TRBJ2-5,TRBD2,TRBV6-6,CASSYSGGGETQYF,TGTGCCAGCAGTTACTCTGGGGGAGGGGAGACCCAGTACTTC
NA,TRBJ2-1,TRBD2,TRBV30,CAWSGRATGSFYEQFF,TGTGCCTGGAGCGGGAGGGCTACCGGGTCGTTTTATGAGCAGTTCTTC
NA,TRBJ2-3,NA,TRBV4-2,CASSPELADPSTDTQYF,TGTGCCAGCAGCCCCGAACTGGCGGACCCTAGCACAGATACGCAGTATTTT
NA,TRBJ2-7,TRBD1,TRBV6-4,CASSGQGGEQYF,TGTGCCAGCAGTGGACAGGGGGGGGAGCAGTACTTC
NA,TRBJ1-2,TRBD1,TRBV13,CASSHGTVRPGYTF,TGTGCCAGCAGCCACGGGACAGTCCGTCCGGGCTACACCTTC